What follows describes a single T cell receptor beta chain. This CDR3 is 16 amino acids long. The germline V gene encodes CDR1 SGHRS and CDR2 YFSETQ. J was trimmed by 6 bases and V by 6 bases; bases with no gene match: 10. Method: immunoSEQ multiplex PCR; TCRdb's copy keeps in-frame clones and lacks some. The sample contains 70,000 to 90,000 clones, approximately 87% of which appear only once. This entry comes from a study of blood T cell repertoires in COVID-19. Study-level background: The United States, Italy and Spain were the sources of the acute and convalescent COVID-19 samples.

This clonotype was obtained from a woman older than 75 with acute or convalescent COVID-19. The rearrangement joins TRBV5-1 to TRBJ1-4; 11 nucleotides agree with TRBD1. Sample: peripheral blood. CDR3 sequence reads: CASKTGMDRGHEKLFF. As DNA, the CDR3 is TGCGCCAGCAAGACGGGAATGGACAGGGGGCATGAAAAACTGTTTTTT. Looking up the rest from reference TRBV5-1 and TRBJ1-4 gives the full variable domain: KAGVTQTPRYLIKTRGQQVTLSCSPISGHRSVSWYQQTPGQGLQFLFEYFSETQRNKGNFPGRFSGRQFSNSRSEMNVSTLELGDSALYLCASKTGMDRGHEKLFFGSGTQLSVL.